Here is one T cell receptor (beta chain) with its context. What it recognizes is unknown. The TCR beta library used iRepertoire HTBI primers with Arm-PCR amplification of CDR3. In TCRdb, the multiplex PCR reads were re-called with MiXCR into one record per CDR3 protein. The sample lists 400,000 to 600,000 distinct CDR3 sequences; roughly 21% were seen once. The entry originates in a study of regulatory T cells in long-lasting Graves disease. In the study overall: Over-5-year antithyroid drug use with positive TSH receptor antibodies defined persistent Graves' disease in the study. Study results and caveats: Less diverse TCR repertoires were seen in persistent Graves' patients than in newly diagnosed ones. Possibly, too few samples lowered accuracy.

Germline V gene lookup returns CDR1 MNHEY and CDR2 SVGEGT. J gave up 4 bases and V 5 bases, and 8 bases lay outside the gene matches. The CDR3 length is 15 residues. Time point defined: persistent/refractory GD, antithyroid drugs over 5 years with positive TRAb. The TCR library used RNA extracted from PBMCs. Recruitment took place at an endocrinology department in Xi'an, China. Here the sequenced sample was peripheral blood mononuclear cells (PBMCs), taken when the disease was refractory, from a patient treated with antithyroid drugs. The chain links TRBV6-2 or TRBV6-3 to TRBJ2-7; 10 positions agree with TRBD1. The source of this sequence is a female donor with Graves disease. CDR3: CASSPQGQGRYEQYF. Here the CDR3 DNA reads TGTGCCAGCAGTCCCCAGGGACAGGGGAGGTACGAGCAGTACTTC.